Described below is a single T cell receptor beta chain sequence and its context. This receptor's antigen is unknown. No quality values exist for individual bases; no much larger clone is one base distant. The data are from a study of T cell repertoires in cytomegalovirus infection (dated by TCRdb to between 2018 and 2021). Describing the broader study: The HLA type of each donor mattered for the analysis, because public TCR beta signatures pointed to carriage of CMV infection along with the matching HLA type.

Study-wide findings and limitations: The ex vivo response was dominated by HLA-C-restricted CMV-specific TCR beta clonotypes, and the single most frequent clonotype in two of eight donors was supplied by these HLA-C-restricted clonotypes. In both this cohort and an independent roughly 400-donor cohort, the cumulative frequency of public TCR beta family members distinguished carriers of CMV infection plus the relevant HLA type.

The CDR3 covers 15 residues, taking in both the cysteine and the phenylalanine. The retained sequence is limited to the CDR3, 45 bases, with the frame set at the first base. V lost 1 base and J lost 5 bases; the stretch between them is 9 bases long. CDR1 and CDR2, per the germline V gene, are MGHRA and YSYEKL. Sequencing relied on an Illumina HiSeq 1500. TCRdb reran the public reads through fastp at Q25 and MiXCR, keeping productive beta chains. Each CDR3 protein appears once, grouped with its most common genes and DNA. This sample has hundreds of thousands of distinct CDR3 sequences in its table, and about a sixth of those were observed once. The ten largest clones represent about 12% of the sample.

Sequencing was carried out using PBMCs. This chain is built from TRBV4-1 and TRBJ1-6, with no confidently assigned D gene. The clonotype was recovered from a human donor in good health (CMV status not recorded). Some clones in this sample may be carry-over from other donors' samples. The CDR3 protein sequence reads: CASSQGRQHNSPLHF. Read as DNA, the sequence is TGCGCCAGCAGCCAAGGGCGGCAACATAATTCACCCCTCCACTTT.